This T cell receptor beta chain was found in a study of blood T cell repertoires in COVID-19. The sample holds one count of this clone. TCRdb keeps only in-frame clones here, not all; method: immunoSEQ multiplex PCR. The sample records roughly 520,000 clones, over 75% being singletons. Clinical history as reported by participants underpinned cohort assignment. Two consecutive negative NP/OP PCR tests, clearance, or resolved symptoms defined Cohort 3 recovery. This TCR was recovered from a woman in her 40s who had recovered from COVID-19. The sequenced material came from PBMCs or T cells enriched from blood (not recorded which).

For the CDR3, the DNA is TGCGCCAGCAGCCAAGATTCCGCTACAGGGGTCAAGGGCGAGCAGTACTTC. This gives the protein CASSQDSATGVKGEQYF. The chain joins TRBV4-3 to TRBJ2-7; 7 bases are shared with TRBD1. V gave up 0 bases and J gave up 6 bases; unmatched junction bases: 14. The CDR3 runs to 17 residues. Germline CDR1 reads LGHNA; CDR2 reads YSLEER.